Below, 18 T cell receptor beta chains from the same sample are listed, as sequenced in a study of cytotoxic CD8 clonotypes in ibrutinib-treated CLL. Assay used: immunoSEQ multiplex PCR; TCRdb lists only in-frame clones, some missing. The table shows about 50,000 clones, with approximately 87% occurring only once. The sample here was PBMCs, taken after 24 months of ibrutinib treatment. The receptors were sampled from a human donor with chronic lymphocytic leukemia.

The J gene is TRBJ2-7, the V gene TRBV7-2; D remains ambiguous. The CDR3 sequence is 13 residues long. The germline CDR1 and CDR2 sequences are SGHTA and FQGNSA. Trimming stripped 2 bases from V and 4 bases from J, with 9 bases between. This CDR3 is CASSLRAVYEQYF. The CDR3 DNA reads TGTGCCAGCAGCTTACGGGCGGTTTACGAGCAGTACTTC.

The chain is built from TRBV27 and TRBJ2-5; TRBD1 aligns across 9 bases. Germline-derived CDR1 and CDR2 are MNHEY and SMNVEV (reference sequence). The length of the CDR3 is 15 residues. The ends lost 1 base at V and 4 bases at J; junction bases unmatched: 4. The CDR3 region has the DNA TGTGCCAGCAGTTTATTAAGGGACAGGGCAGAGACCCAGTACTTC. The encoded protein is CASSLLRDRAETQYF.

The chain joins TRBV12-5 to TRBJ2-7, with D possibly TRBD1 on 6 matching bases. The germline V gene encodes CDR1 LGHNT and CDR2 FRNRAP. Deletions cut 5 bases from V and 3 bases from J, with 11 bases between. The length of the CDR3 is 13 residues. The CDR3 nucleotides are TGTGCTAGTGGTCGGGACACCCTCTACGAGCAGTACTTC. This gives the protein CASGRDTLYEQYF.

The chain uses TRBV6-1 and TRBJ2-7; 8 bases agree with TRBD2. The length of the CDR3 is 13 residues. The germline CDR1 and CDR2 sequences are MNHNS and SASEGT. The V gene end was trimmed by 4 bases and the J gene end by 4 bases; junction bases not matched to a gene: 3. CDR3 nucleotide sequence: TGTGCCAGCAGTGTTACTAGCGGATACGAGCAGTACTTC. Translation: CASSVTSGYEQYF.

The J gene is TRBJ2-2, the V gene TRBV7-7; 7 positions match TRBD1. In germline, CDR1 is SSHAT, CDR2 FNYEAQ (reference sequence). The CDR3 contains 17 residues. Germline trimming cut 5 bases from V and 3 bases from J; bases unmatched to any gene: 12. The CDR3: CASSPLGGRGYTGELFF. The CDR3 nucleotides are TGTGCCAGCAGCCCCTTAGGCGGCAGGGGGTACACCGGGGAGCTGTTTTTT.

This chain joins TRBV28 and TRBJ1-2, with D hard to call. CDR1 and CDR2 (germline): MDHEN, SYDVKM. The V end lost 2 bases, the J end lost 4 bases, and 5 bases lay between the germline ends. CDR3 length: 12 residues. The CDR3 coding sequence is TGTGCCAGCAGTTTAGGGGTCTATGGCTACACCTTC. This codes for CASSLGVYGYTF.

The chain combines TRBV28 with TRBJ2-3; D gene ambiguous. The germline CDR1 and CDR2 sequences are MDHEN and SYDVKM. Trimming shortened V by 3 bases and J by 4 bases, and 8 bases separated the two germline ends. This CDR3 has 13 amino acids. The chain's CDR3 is CASSFLSPDTQYF. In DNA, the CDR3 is TGTGCCAGCAGTTTCCTATCGCCAGATACGCAGTATTTT.

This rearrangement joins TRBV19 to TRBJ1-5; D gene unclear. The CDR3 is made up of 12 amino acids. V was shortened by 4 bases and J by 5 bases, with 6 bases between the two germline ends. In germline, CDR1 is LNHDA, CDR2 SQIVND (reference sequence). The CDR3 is CASSTLYQPQHF. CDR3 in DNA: TGTGCCAGTAGTACCCTTTATCAGCCCCAGCATTTT. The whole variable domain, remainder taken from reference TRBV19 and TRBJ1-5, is DGGITQSPKYLFRKEGQNVTLSCEQNLNHDAMYWYRQDPGQGLRLIYYSQIVNDFQKGDIAEGYSVSREKKESFPLTVTSAQKNPTAFYLCASSTLYQPQHFGDGTRLSIL.

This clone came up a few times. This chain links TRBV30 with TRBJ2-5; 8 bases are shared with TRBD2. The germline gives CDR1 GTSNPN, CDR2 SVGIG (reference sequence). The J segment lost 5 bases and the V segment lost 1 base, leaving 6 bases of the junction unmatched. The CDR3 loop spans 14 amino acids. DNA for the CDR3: TGTGCCTGGAGTGGCGGGGGGCGCGGGGAGACCCAGTACTTC. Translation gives CAWSGGGRGETQYF.

CDR3 DNA sequence: TGTGCCACCAGAACTATCCTAGGCAATGAGCAGTTCTTC. Its protein is CATRTILGNEQFF. The chain links TRBV15 to TRBJ2-1, with no clear D. V lost 6 bases and J 6 bases, leaving 12 bases between the germline ends. CDR3 size: 13 residues. The V gene's germline CDR1 is LNHNV and CDR2 YYDKDF (reference sequence).

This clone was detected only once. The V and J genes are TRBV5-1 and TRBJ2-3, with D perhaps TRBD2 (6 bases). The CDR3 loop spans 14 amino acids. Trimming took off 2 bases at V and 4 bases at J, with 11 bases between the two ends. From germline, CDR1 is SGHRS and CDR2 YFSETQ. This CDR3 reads CASSFGGSADTQYF. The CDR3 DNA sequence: TGCGCCAGCAGCTTTGGGGGGAGCGCAGATACGCAGTATTTT.

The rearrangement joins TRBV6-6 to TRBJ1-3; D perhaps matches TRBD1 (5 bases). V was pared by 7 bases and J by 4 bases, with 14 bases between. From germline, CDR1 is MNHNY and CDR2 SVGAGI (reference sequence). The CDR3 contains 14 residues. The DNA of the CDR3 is TGTGCCAGCATAGTCGACAGTTCCGGAAACACCATATATTTT. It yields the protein CASIVDSSGNTIYF.

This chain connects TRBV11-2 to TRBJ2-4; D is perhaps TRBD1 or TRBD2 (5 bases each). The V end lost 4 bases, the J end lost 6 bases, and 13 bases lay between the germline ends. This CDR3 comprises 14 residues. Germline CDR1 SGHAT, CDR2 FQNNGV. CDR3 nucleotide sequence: TGTGCCAGCAGCTCGGGGACGCCGGGAAACATTCAGTACTTC. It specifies CASSSGTPGNIQYF. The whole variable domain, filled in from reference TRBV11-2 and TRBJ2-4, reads EAGVAQSPRYKIIEKRQSVAFWCNPISGHATLYWYQQILGQGPKLLIQFQNNGVVDDSQLPKDRFSAERLKGVDSTLKIQPAKLEDSAVYLCASSSGTPGNIQYFGAGTRLSVL.

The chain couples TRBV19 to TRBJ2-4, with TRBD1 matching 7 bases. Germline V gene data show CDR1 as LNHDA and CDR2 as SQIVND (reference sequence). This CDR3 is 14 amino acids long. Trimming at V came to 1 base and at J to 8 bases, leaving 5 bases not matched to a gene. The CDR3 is CASSIGTGWDIQYF. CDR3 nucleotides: TGTGCCAGTAGTATAGGGACAGGATGGGACATTCAGTACTTC.

CDR3 amino acids: CAWSYGLAAVGEQYF. The CDR3 DNA reads as TGTGCCTGGAGCTACGGACTAGCGGCGGTGGGGGAGCAGTACTTC. This sequence joins TRBV30 and TRBJ2-7, with 10 bases identical to TRBD2. With 3 bases clipped from V and 7 bases from J, the junction kept 12 bases outside the gene matches. Germline V lookup: CDR1 GTSNPN, CDR2 SVGIG (reference sequence). CDR3 length: 15 residues.

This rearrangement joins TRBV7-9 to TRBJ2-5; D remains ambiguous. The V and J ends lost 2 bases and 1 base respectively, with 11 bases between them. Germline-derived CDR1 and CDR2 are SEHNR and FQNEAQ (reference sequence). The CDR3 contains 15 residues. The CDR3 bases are TGTGCCAGCAGCTTACTCCGGAACGCCCAAGAGACCCAGTACTTC. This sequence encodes CASSLLRNAQETQYF.

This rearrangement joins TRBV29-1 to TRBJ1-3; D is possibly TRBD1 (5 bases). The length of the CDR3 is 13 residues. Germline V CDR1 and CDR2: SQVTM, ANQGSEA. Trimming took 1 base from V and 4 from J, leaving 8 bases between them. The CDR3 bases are TGCAGCGTTGAAGGGCAGGGAGGAAACACCATATATTTT. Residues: CSVEGQGGNTIYF.

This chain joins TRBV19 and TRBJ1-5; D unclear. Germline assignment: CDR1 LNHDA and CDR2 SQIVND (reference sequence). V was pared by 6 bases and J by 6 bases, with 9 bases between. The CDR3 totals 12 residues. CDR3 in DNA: TGTGCCAGTAGATTAGGGTCTCAGCCCCAGCATTTT. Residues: CASRLGSQPQHF.